These 5 T cell receptor beta chains originate from one sample sequenced in a study of T cells in localized non-small cell lung cancer. Libraries were prepared by immunoSEQ multiplex PCR; TCRdb keeps only in-frame clonotypes and omits some of them. Of over 55,000 clones in the sample, roughly nine tenths were seen once. The sample here was peripheral blood, taken before any cancer treatment. These receptors came from a woman aged 40 to 75 with stage I lung adenocarcinoma.

The chain links TRBV5-1 to TRBJ2-1; D call uncertain. The V end lost 0 bases, the J end lost 5 bases, and 0 bases lay between the germline ends. Germline values: CDR1 SGHRS, CDR2 YFSETQ. This CDR3 has 11 amino acids. The CDR3 coding sequence is TGCGCCAGCAGCTTGGACAATGAGCAGTTCTTC. Its translation: CASSLDNEQFF.

This chain uses TRBV21-1 with TRBJ2-3; the DNA was not compared with TRBD1, the D call given in the table. TRBV21-1 corresponds to a pseudogene. The CDR3 is 15 amino acids. The CDR3 is CASSKVSQGPDTQYF. The CDR3 bases are TGTGCCAGCAGCAAAGTATCCCAGGGTCCAGATACGCAGTATTTT.

V is TRBV7-2 and J is TRBJ2-3; D is perhaps TRBD2 (6 bases). CDR1 and CDR2 (germline): SGHTA, FQGNSA. This CDR3 comprises 14 residues. V was cut by 6 bases and J by 0 bases, with 10 bases left in between. This CDR3 reads CASSLAQSTDTQYF. DNA for the CDR3: TGTGCCAGCAGTCTAGCGCAGAGCACAGATACGCAGTATTTT.

The J gene is TRBJ1-1, the V gene TRBV7-2; D gene uncertain. CDR1 SGHTA and CDR2 FQGNSA come from the germline V gene. The ends were cut back, 5 bases at V and 10 bases at J, with 20 bases in the middle. CDR3 size: 14 residues. This chain's CDR3 is CASSPNSGGVGAFF. In DNA form, the CDR3 reads TGTGCCAGCAGCCCCAATAGCGGCGGGGTAGGAGCTTTCTTT. The variable domain in full, completed from reference TRBV7-2 and TRBJ1-1, reads GAGVSQSPSNKVTEKGKDVELRCDPISGHTALYWYRQSLGQGLEFLIYFQGNSAPDKSGLPSDRFSAERTGGSVSTLTIQRTQQEDSAVYLCASSPNSGGVGAFFGQGTRLTVV.

This chain uses TRBV5-4 with TRBJ1-2; tentative D call: TRBD1 (5 bases). Germline V gene sequence: CDR1 SGHNT, CDR2 YYREEE (reference sequence). This CDR3 comprises 13 residues. Trimming left V 2 bases short and J 7 bases short, with 12 bases between. This chain's CDR3 is CASSFLGGAGYTF. The CDR3 nucleotides are TGTGCCAGCAGCTTTCTGGGCGGGGCTGGCTACACCTTC. The entire variable domain, with the rest obtained from reference TRBV5-4 and TRBJ1-2, is as follows: ETGVTQSPTHLIKTRGQQVTLRCSSQSGHNTVSWYQQALGQGPQFIFQYYREEENGRGNFPPRFSGLQFPNYSSELNVNALELDDSALYLCASSFLGGAGYTFGSGTRLTVV.